Each of the 28 T cell receptor beta chains below was sequenced from the same sample in a study of T cells in Graves' hyperthyroidism and ophthalmopathy. RNA transcripts were the template for amplifying TCR beta CDR3 regions. Carried out on the TCR CDR3, a first-round RT-PCR used the HTBI primer set. TCRdb redid the calling of the multiplex PCR reads with MiXCR, one entry per CDR3 protein. The table has approximately 400,000 distinct CDR3 sequences, about a fifth seen once; the top ten hold 3% to 4.5%. Sequencing input: blood. The receptors were sampled from a woman between 18 and 30 years old with Graves' hyperthyroidism.

The rearrangement joins TRBV4-1 to TRBJ1-2; no definite D call. Trimming removed 0 bases at V and 5 bases at J, with 7 bases between. Germline V gives CDR1 MGHRA, CDR2 YSYEKL. The CDR3 has 13 residues. The CDR3 is CASSQDGWYGYTF. DNA for the CDR3: TGCGCCAGCAGCCAAGATGGCTGGTATGGCTACACCTTC.

The chain uses TRBV7-2 and TRBJ2-5, with 8 bases identical to TRBD2. CDR3 length equals 13 residues. Germline CDR1 is SGHTA and CDR2 is FQGNSA. V trimming: 10 bases; J trimming: 0 bases; junction bases outside the gene matches: 4. For the CDR3, the DNA is TGTGCCACTAGCGGGCGGTACCAAGAGACCCAGTACTTC. It encodes CATSGRYQETQYF.

The table lists this clonotype with many counts. The chain is built from TRBV11-2 and TRBJ1-3, with D uncertain. Germline V lookup: CDR1 SGHAT, CDR2 FQNNGV. CDR3 size: 13 residues. V was cut by 7 bases and J by 0 bases, with 7 bases left in between. CDR3 residues: CASTYVSGNTIYF. Written as DNA, the CDR3 is TGTGCCAGCACATACGTCTCTGGAAACACCATATATTTT.

This clonotype appeared many times. This sequence joins TRBV11-3 and TRBJ2-7, with 10 bases identical to TRBD1. The CDR3 contains 14 residues. Germline values: CDR1 SGHNT, CDR2 YENEEA. V trimming: 5 bases; J trimming: 2 bases; junction bases outside the gene matches: 3. The CDR3 reads CASSIGQGAYEQYF. DNA for the CDR3: TGTGCCAGCAGCATTGGACAGGGGGCCTACGAGCAGTACTTC. Full variable domain (outside the CDR3, taken from reference TRBV11-3 and TRBJ2-7): EAGVVQSPRYKIIEKKQPVAFWCNPISGHNTLYWYLQNLGQGPELLIRYENEEAVDDSQLPKDRFSAERLKGVDSTLKIQPAELGDSAVYLCASSIGQGAYEQYFGPGTRLTVT.

At least ten counts were recorded for this clonotype. The CDR3 region has the DNA TGCAGTGCTAGGAGGGGACAGGGAACTTTCAATCAGCCCCAGCATTTT. Residues: CSARRGQGTFNQPQHF. This chain joins TRBV20-1 and TRBJ1-5; 9 bases match TRBD1. The CDR3 sequence is 16 residues long. Germline V CDR1 and CDR2: DFQATT, SNEGSKA (reference sequence). After removal of 3 bases from V and 3 bases from J, the junction contained 9 bases not matched to a gene.

This clonotype was observed many times. This sequence joins TRBV6-1 and TRBJ1-2; 9 positions match TRBD1. Per the germline V gene, CDR1 is MNHNS and CDR2 is SASEGT. The CDR3 is made up of 16 amino acids. The V gene end was trimmed by 7 bases and the J gene end by 4 bases; junction bases not matched to a gene: 13. CDR3 loop: CASTDRGQGNLYGYTF. The CDR3 DNA reads TGTGCCAGCACCGACCGGGGACAGGGAAACCTCTATGGCTACACCTTC.

Many counts were recorded for this clonotype. The CDR3 region is CSAVTGRGNTEAFF. Written as DNA, the CDR3 is TGCAGTGCCGTGACAGGGAGGGGGAACACTGAAGCTTTCTTT. This chain uses TRBV20-1 with TRBJ1-1; TRBD1 aligns across 7 bases. The V and J ends lost 6 bases and 1 base, in that order; junction bases with no gene match: 8. Germline values: CDR1 DFQATT, CDR2 SNEGSKA (reference sequence). The CDR3 sequence is 14 residues long.

In its sample, this clonotype was seen a few times. This sequence is one base from a far larger clone and is likely a read error. The rearrangement joins TRBV6-1 to TRBJ2-5; D perhaps matches TRBD1 (7 bases). V was clipped by 5 bases and J by 4 bases, with 8 bases between them. Germline V gives CDR1 MNHNS, CDR2 SASEGT. The length of the CDR3 is 12 residues. CDR3 sequence reads: CASSQGGETQYF. Written as DNA, the CDR3 is TGTGCCAGCAGTCAGGGGGGAGAGACCCAGTACTTC.

This chain joins TRBV28 and TRBJ1-2, with a weak D call TRBD1 (5 bases). V gave up 11 bases and J gave up 2 bases, with 21 bases separating them. The CDR3 has 15 amino acids. CDR1 is MDHEN, CDR2 SYDVKM, per germline. The CDR3 DNA reads as TGTGCCTCCGGGGGGAGGGGCGAAGCCAACTATGGCTACACCTTC. This codes for CASGGRGEANYGYTF.

This clonotype has a count of ten or more. This rearrangement joins TRBV12-3 or TRBV12-4 to TRBJ2-7; TRBD2 agrees at 7 bases. The CDR3 totals 15 residues. V was clipped by 6 bases and J by 2 bases; unmatched bases: 10. The CDR3 DNA sequence: TGTGCCAGCAGCCTGGGACTACTGCTGACCTACGAGCAGTACTTC. It is translated as CASSLGLLLTYEQYF.

This clonotype was seen repeatedly, ten times or more. J is TRBJ1-5 and V is TRBV6-1; D possibly corresponds to TRBD1 (6 bases). V lost 4 bases, J lost 0 bases, and 13 bases lay in between. The CDR3 consists of 16 residues. Germline V gives CDR1 MNHNS, CDR2 SASEGT. The CDR3 spells CASSGGDTSSNQPQHF. The CDR3 DNA is TGTGCCAGCAGTGGGGGGGACACTTCTAGCAATCAGCCCCAGCATTTT.

As regards this clonotype: At one of its ends the junction is not consistent with the germline gene, which may arise from a read error. The chain links TRBV6-4 to TRBJ1-1; 8 positions agree with TRBD1. Germline V gives CDR1 MRHNA, CDR2 SNTAGT. The CDR3 length is 14 residues. In DNA, the CDR3 is TGTGCCAGCAGTGCGGACAGGGCGGACACTGAATCTTTCTTT. Its translation: CASSADRADTESFF.

Worth noting for this clonotype: Being one base from a much bigger clone, this may be a read error. The V gene is TRBV15, the J gene TRBJ1-5, with a weak D call TRBD1 (6 bases). The CDR3 is 15 residues long. Germline V gene data show CDR1 as LNHNV and CDR2 as YYDKDF (reference sequence). In DNA form, the CDR3 reads TGTGCCACCATCAGAGATCTGGGGGGGGGCTCGCCCCAGCATTTT. Its protein product is CATIRDLGGGSPQHF.

This clonotype was found many times. The chain recombines TRBV20-1 with TRBJ1-1; tentatively, D is TRBD1 (5 bases). Germline V CDR1 and CDR2: DFQATT, SNEGSKA (reference sequence). Trimming removed 7 bases from V and 7 bases from J, with 25 bases in between. The CDR3 contains 15 residues. The CDR3 DNA is TGCAGTGGTCAGACGACGGGCAGGGCAGATGATGAAGCTTTCTTT. This encodes CSGQTTGRADDEAFF.

A note on this clonotype: A much larger clonotype is one base distant, so this may be a read error. V and J are TRBV5-5 and TRBJ1-1; TRBD1 might be the D (5 bases). Trimming cost V 4 bases and J 4 bases, with 14 bases left between them. The CDR3 length is 14 residues. Germline CDR1 SGHKS, CDR2 YYEKEE (reference sequence). CDR3 nucleotide sequence: TGTGCCAGCAGCGTAGGAGGGGTGAGCACTGAAGCTTTCTTT. Protein sequence: CASSVGGVSTEAFF.

There are many counts of this clonotype. V is TRBV6-5 and J is TRBJ2-7; D gene ambiguous. The CDR3 sequence is 15 residues long. CDR1 is MNHEY and CDR2 is SVGAGI in the germline V gene. V lost 7 bases and J 3 bases, leaving 19 bases between the germline ends. The CDR3 reads CASTTDGFTIYEQYF. CDR3 coding DNA: TGTGCCAGCACAACAGACGGGTTTACCATCTACGAGCAGTACTTC.

Many counts were recorded for this clonotype. The J gene is TRBJ1-1, the V gene TRBV12-3 or TRBV12-4; D gene ambiguous. The V end was cut by 8 bases, the J end by 3 bases, with 13 bases between. CDR3 length: 13 residues. CDR3 nucleotides: TGTGCCAGCCGTAAGAGGGTGGACACTGAAGCTTTCTTT. Its protein is CASRKRVDTEAFF.

The table lists this clonotype with a few counts. The gene calls are TRBV4-1 and TRBJ2-7; TRBD2 agrees at 9 bases. V shed 0 bases, J shed 5 bases, and the junction held 8 bases outside the gene matches. Germline V gene data show CDR1 as MGHRA and CDR2 as YSYEKL. The CDR3 contains 16 residues. The CDR3 loop is CASSQDQASGTHEQYF. CDR3 coding DNA: TGCGCCAGCAGCCAAGATCAGGCTAGCGGGACCCACGAGCAGTACTTC.

This clonotype was seen at least ten times. The rearrangement joins TRBV6-5 to TRBJ1-1, with unresolved D. CDR3 size: 13 residues. Trimming removed 5 bases from V and 4 bases from J, with 11 bases in between. The germline CDR1 and CDR2 sequences are MNHEY and SVGAGI. CDR3 amino acids: CASSIRDRTEAFF. The CDR3 DNA sequence: TGTGCCAGCAGTATTCGAGATCGCACTGAAGCTTTCTTT.

This clonotype has just a few counts. This sequence joins TRBV12-3 or TRBV12-4 and TRBJ1-1, with D perhaps TRBD1 (5 bases). This CDR3 has 14 amino acids. V lost 2 bases and J 4 bases, leaving 11 bases between the germline ends. Here the CDR3 reads CASSLIGGLTEAFF. CDR3 bases: TGTGCCAGCAGTTTAATTGGGGGTCTCACTGAAGCTTTCTTT.

This clonotype has just a few counts. The rearrangement joins TRBV18 to TRBJ1-1, with 7 bases matching TRBD1. Germline assignment: CDR1 KGHSH and CDR2 LQKENI. Losses at the gene ends were 4 bases for V and 3 bases for J; bases not matched to a gene: 11. The CDR3 extends over 16 amino acids. CDR3 loop: CASSLYKGAEDTEAFF. CDR3 sequence (DNA): TGTGCCAGCTCACTCTACAAGGGGGCGGAGGACACTGAAGCTTTCTTT.

This clonotype came up many times. V gene TRBV15 combines with J gene TRBJ1-5; no reliable D call. Between the trimmed V and J ends, which lost 3 bases and 5 bases, there was a span of 14 bases. Per germline, CDR1 LNHNV and CDR2 YYDKDF (reference sequence). The CDR3 has 15 amino acids. CDR3 sequence (DNA): TGTGCCACCAGCAGGGAGGGCTTATCCTATCAGCCCCAGCATTTT. It translates to CATSREGLSYQPQHF.

At least ten counts were recorded for this clonotype. V and J are TRBV6-1 and TRBJ1-2, with unresolved D. V lost 1 base and J 5 bases, leaving 17 bases between the germline ends. CDR3 length equals 16 residues. Looked up from germline, CDR1 is MNHNS and CDR2 is SASEGT. The CDR3: CASSEGNVRSGYGYTF. In nucleotides, the CDR3 is TGTGCCAGCAGTGAAGGGAATGTCAGATCGGGGTATGGCTACACCTTC.

This clonotype was found many times. This sequence joins TRBV5-6 and TRBJ1-1; D possibly corresponds to TRBD1 (6 bases). Trimming left V 4 bases short and J 0 bases short, with 10 bases between. Germline V gives CDR1 SGHDT, CDR2 YYEEEE. The CDR3 extends over 14 amino acids. CDR3 DNA: TGTGCCAGCAGCATGGGACAAGTGAACACTGAAGCTTTCTTT. This translates into CASSMGQVNTEAFF.

This clonotype was observed a handful of times. The chain recombines TRBV6-5 with TRBJ1-2; weak D call: TRBD1 (6 bases). The length of the CDR3 is 14 residues. Deletions cut 0 bases from V and 5 bases from J, with 10 bases between. Germline CDR1 reads MNHEY; CDR2 reads SVGAGI. CDR3: CASSYSDRLYGYTF. As DNA, the CDR3 is TGTGCCAGCAGTTACTCGGACAGATTATATGGCTACACCTTC.

In its sample, this clonotype was seen many times. This rearrangement joins TRBV7-3 to TRBJ1-2; D is uncertain. Germline V gives CDR1 SGHTA, CDR2 FQGTGA. V dropped 5 bases and J dropped 5 bases, with 12 bases sitting between them. CDR3 length equals 13 residues. CDR3 sequence reads: CASSHYDGYGYTF. CDR3 bases: TGTGCCAGCAGCCATTATGACGGATATGGCTACACCTTC.

This clonotype was observed at least ten times. The genes are TRBV20-1 and TRBJ1-2; D call uncertain. This CDR3 comprises 11 residues. V lost 6 bases to trimming and J lost 8 bases, with 13 bases between them. In germline, CDR1 is DFQATT, CDR2 SNEGSKA (reference sequence). CDR3 region: CSAPPVGGYTF. CDR3 nucleotides: TGCAGTGCGCCCCCGGTCGGCGGCTACACCTTC.

This clonotype turned up a few times. The gene calls are TRBV11-2 and TRBJ2-5; TRBD1 matches at 12 bases. Germline V CDR1 and CDR2: SGHAT, FQNNGV. V lost 6 bases, J lost 5 bases, and 13 bases stayed unmatched. The CDR3 consists of 17 residues. This CDR3 reads CASSSNSGQGAYETQYF. The CDR3 DNA follows: TGTGCCAGCAGTTCCAACTCGGGACAGGGGGCTTATGAGACCCAGTACTTC.